This is a list of T cell receptor beta chains from one sample in a study of blood T cell repertoires in COVID-19. The repertoire was sequenced with immunoSEQ multiplex PCR; TCRdb's copy has only in-frame clones and lacks some. The sample consists of approximately 70,000 clones, roughly 85% of them appearing once. The sample was peripheral blood. The receptor source for this set is a woman in her forties or fifties with COVID-19, enrolled during active disease. The CDR3 runs from the conserved cysteine through the conserved F or W. The order of the fields is D gene, V gene, J gene, clone size, CDR3 protein, CDR3 DNA. The D gene is left open where the match is weak. The listing skips clone size in some rows; elsewhere it reads once, few, many or a size class.

.,TRBV19,TRBJ1-5,.,CASSIWQGIIENQPQHF,TGTGCCAGTAGTATCTGGCAGGGGATAATAGAAAATCAGCCCCAGCATTTT
.,TRBV11-2,TRBJ1-2,.,CASSLEAGSNYGYTF,TGTGCCAGCAGCTTAGAGGCGGGTTCAAACTATGGCTACACCTTC
.,TRBV20-1,TRBJ2-3,once,CSASGTPGNLADTQYF,TGCAGTGCTAGTGGGACCCCCGGGAATTTGGCAGATACGCAGTATTTT
TRBD1,TRBV9,TRBJ1-2,.,CASSTGGHYGYTF,TGTGCCAGCAGCACAGGGGGCCACTATGGCTACACCTTC
TRBD1,TRBV19,TRBJ1-6,.,CASSHRGRDSPLHF,TGTGCCAGTAGTCACAGGGGGCGAGATTCACCCCTCCACTTT
.,TRBV27,TRBJ2-3,.,CASSLGGAKGDTQYF,TGTGCCAGCAGTTTAGGGGGGGCGAAAGGAGATACGCAGTATTTT
TRBD2,TRBV6-2/TRBV6-3,TRBJ2-7,.,CASSYASGRPTYEQYF,TGTGCCAGCAGTTACGCTAGCGGGAGGCCGACCTACGAGCAGTACTTC
TRBD1,TRBV28,TRBJ2-7,.,CASSLIGQGKFREQYF,TGTGCCAGCAGCTTGATAGGACAGGGAAAATTCCGGGAGCAGTACTTC
.,TRBV19,TRBJ2-1,.,CASSRLFSDSYNEQFF,TGTGCCAGTAGCCGATTGTTTAGTGACTCCTACAATGAGCAGTTCTTC
.,TRBV4-1,TRBJ2-1,.,CASSRAGQSFYNEQFF,TGCGCCAGCAGCCGAGCAGGGCAGTCATTTTACAATGAGCAGTTCTTC
.,TRBV29-1,TRBJ2-1,.,CSVGGGVGYNEQFF,TGCAGCGTTGGCGGGGGCGTGGGCTACAATGAGCAGTTCTTC
TRBD2,TRBV28,TRBJ2-7,.,CASSHGTSGAYEQYF,TGTGCCAGCAGCCACGGGACTAGCGGGGCCTACGAGCAGTACTTC
.,TRBV6-2/TRBV6-3,TRBJ2-7,.,CASSYGGLWAGAREQYF,TGTGCCAGCAGTTACGGTGGCCTATGGGCGGGGGCGAGGGAGCAGTACTTC
.,TRBV28,TRBJ1-5,.,CASRPWGSINQPQHF,TGTGCCAGCCGCCCTTGGGGCTCAATTAATCAGCCCCAGCATTTT
.,TRBV29-1,TRBJ2-3,.,CSVGSFTDTQYF,TGCAGCGTGGGTAGCTTCACAGATACGCAGTATTTT
.,TRBV6-6,TRBJ2-7,.,CASSYQDYEQYF,TGTGCCAGCAGTTACCAGGATTACGAGCAGTACTTC
TRBD2,TRBV13,TRBJ2-7,.,CASSPNPGAGGSSYEQYF,TGTGCCAGCAGCCCGAACCCAGGGGCGGGAGGGTCCTCCTACGAGCAGTACTTC
.,TRBV20-1,TRBJ1-3,.,CSAGGGNTIYF,TGCAGTGCCGGAGGTGGAAACACCATATATTTT
.,TRBV9,TRBJ2-7,.,CASSVGPDNYEQYF,TGTGCCAGCAGCGTAGGACCTGACAACTACGAGCAGTACTTC
.,TRBV2,TRBJ2-7,.,CASRTAYSYEQYF,TGTGCCAGCCGGACAGCCTACTCCTACGAGCAGTACTTC
.,TRBV20-1,TRBJ2-2,.,CSASYPYAAGELFF,TGCAGTGCTAGTTATCCATACGCGGCCGGGGAGCTGTTTTTT
TRBD1,TRBV5-5,TRBJ1-2,.,CASRQGMANYGYTF,TGTGCCAGCAGACAGGGGATGGCTAACTATGGCTACACCTTC
TRBD2,TRBV27,TRBJ2-4,few,CASKSGGSGKNIQYF,TGTGCCAGCAAATCGGGAGGGTCTGGCAAAAACATTCAGTACTTC
TRBD2,TRBV5-6,TRBJ2-2,.,CASSPGGRLRSTGELFF,TGTGCCAGCAGCCCGGGGGGACGACTCCGGTCCACCGGGGAGCTGTTTTTT
TRBD1,TRBV23-1,TRBJ2-6,.,CASNQTGVAGGANVLTF,TGCGCCAGCAACCAGACAGGGGTGGCGGGAGGGGCCAACGTCCTGACTTTC